Shown below are 14 T cell receptor beta chains from a single sample sequenced in a study of technical replicates of blood from a few donors. Profiled with immunoSEQ multiplex PCR; TCRdb holds only in-frame clones, not every one. The sample carries some 75,000 clones, 96% recorded once. The sequencing input was T cells isolated from PBMCs. These TCRs come from a human donor in good health.

This chain links TRBV19 with TRBJ2-1; D remains unclear. Trimming stripped 2 bases from V and 0 bases from J, with 8 bases between. CDR3 length: 15 residues. Germline V gene data show CDR1 as LNHDA and CDR2 as SQIVND (reference sequence). The CDR3 reads CASSIYRSSYNEQFF. In DNA, the CDR3 is TGTGCCAGTAGTATATACCGGAGCTCCTACAATGAGCAGTTCTTC.

The rearrangement uses TRBV9 and TRBJ2-3, with 10 nucleotides matching TRBD2. V gave up 3 bases and J gave up 1 base; unmatched junction bases: 8. Germline lookup yields CDR1 SGDLS and CDR2 YYNGEE. This CDR3 has 17 residues. CDR3 residues: CASSAPVGTSGTDTQYF. The CDR3 DNA is TGTGCCAGCAGCGCCCCGGTAGGGACTAGCGGCACAGATACGCAGTATTTT. The whole variable domain, filled in from reference TRBV9 and TRBJ2-3, reads DSGVTQTPKHLITATGQRVTLRCSPRSGDLSVYWYQQSLDQGLQFLIQYYNGEERAKGNILERFSAQQFPDLHSELNLSSLELGDSALYFCASSAPVGTSGTDTQYFGPGTRLTVL.

The V gene is TRBV18, the J gene TRBJ2-2, with a weak D call TRBD1 (5 bases). CDR1 is KGHSH and CDR2 is LQKENI in the germline V gene. The length of the CDR3 is 15 residues. V lost 1 base to trimming and J lost 7 bases, with 13 bases between them. CDR3 region: CASSPLQGKSGELFF. CDR3 bases: TGTGCCAGCTCACCACTCCAGGGAAAAAGCGGGGAGCTGTTTTTT.

The V call is TRBV11-3, the J call TRBJ2-5; tentative D call: TRBD1 (7 bases). This CDR3 region has 15 residues. Germline loops: CDR1 SGHNT, CDR2 YENEEA. V lost 4 bases and J lost 4, with 16 bases in between. CDR3 coding DNA: TGTGCCAGCAGCTCTGGGACTCACAGGGGAGAGACCCAGTACTTC. Its protein is CASSSGTHRGETQYF.

The CDR3 sequence: CASSIPGQGAREQYF. For the CDR3, the DNA is TGTGCCAGCAGCATTCCGGGACAGGGGGCGAGAGAGCAGTACTTC. The chain is built from TRBV28 and TRBJ2-7, with 12 bases that match TRBD1. J gave up 7 bases and V 6 bases, and 10 bases lay outside the gene matches. CDR1 and CDR2 (germline): MDHEN, SYDVKM. The CDR3 loop spans 15 amino acids.

The genes are TRBV6-5 and TRBJ2-7; TRBD1 matches 8 bases. CDR1 MNHEY and CDR2 SVGAGI come from the germline V gene. The length of the CDR3 is 16 residues. J was trimmed by 5 bases and V by 0 bases; bases with no gene match: 9. CDR3 protein: CASSYSMGQVSHEQYF. The DNA of the CDR3 is TGTGCCAGCAGTTACTCGATGGGACAGGTATCCCACGAGCAGTACTTC.

The chain is built from TRBV10-3 and TRBJ1-1; D not certain. The CDR3 covers 14 residues. V lost 3 bases, J lost 1 base, and 9 bases lay in between. Germline V gene data show CDR1 as ENHRY and CDR2 as SYGVKD. CDR3 DNA: TGTGCCATCAGTGATTACCGCAGGAACACTGAAGCTTTCTTT. As protein: CAISDYRRNTEAFF.

This rearrangement joins TRBV5-1 to TRBJ2-5; 10 bases map to TRBD1. The germline V gene has CDR1 SGHRS and CDR2 YFSETQ. The CDR3 has 14 amino acids. The trim removed 3 bases at V and 5 bases at J, leaving 4 bases unmatched. CDR3 residues: CASSSGQGIETQYF. CDR3 bases: TGCGCCAGCAGCTCGGGACAGGGGATCGAGACCCAGTACTTC.

The rearrangement links TRBV7-9 to TRBJ2-2; D perhaps matches TRBD1 (6 bases). V was clipped by 6 bases and J by 7 bases, with 12 bases between them. Germline V lookup: CDR1 SEHNR, CDR2 FQNEAQ (reference sequence). The CDR3 totals 13 residues. This CDR3 reads CASSYRVDGELFF. CDR3 bases: TGTGCCAGCAGTTACAGGGTAGACGGGGAGCTGTTTTTT.

J is TRBJ2-1 and V is TRBV4-2; 9 bases agree with TRBD2. The CDR3 is made up of 15 amino acids. V gave up 1 base and J gave up 6 bases; unmatched junction bases: 4. The germline gives CDR1 LGHNA, CDR2 YNFKEQ. The DNA for the CDR3 is TGTGCCAGCAGCCAAGCTAGCGGGATCGGCAATGAGCAGTTCTTC. Translation: CASSQASGIGNEQFF.

J is TRBJ2-1 and V is TRBV12-5; no clear D gene. The germline gives CDR1 LGHNT, CDR2 FRNRAP. This CDR3 region has 12 residues. The V and J ends lost 0 bases and 7 bases respectively, with 4 bases between them. DNA for the CDR3: TGTGCTAGTGGTTTGGTACGGAATGAGCAGTTCTTC. Protein: CASGLVRNEQFF.

This rearrangement joins TRBV10-3 to TRBJ2-1; 9 bases line up with TRBD2. The CDR3 covers 16 residues. In germline, CDR1 is ENHRY, CDR2 SYGVKD. V was clipped by 8 bases and J by 5 bases; unmatched bases: 13. The CDR3 is CAIPLRLAAKDNEQFF. The CDR3 DNA follows: TGTGCCATCCCTCTGAGACTAGCGGCCAAAGACAATGAGCAGTTCTTC.

This chain links TRBV4-2 with TRBJ2-1; D is undetermined. V gave up 0 bases and J gave up 6 bases, with 12 bases separating them. This CDR3 has 15 amino acids. In germline, CDR1 is LGHNA, CDR2 YNFKEQ. CDR3 coding DNA: TGTGCCAGCAGCCAAGAGCGGCCAGTGGGCAATGAGCAGTTCTTC. Protein: CASSQERPVGNEQFF.

J is TRBJ1-1 and V is TRBV15; no reliable D call. Germline CDR1 is LNHNV and CDR2 is YYDKDF (reference sequence). The CDR3 totals 16 residues. The V gene lost 1 base and the J gene lost 4 bases, with 16 bases spanning the gap. DNA for the CDR3: TGTGCCACCAGCAGAGGGACTGGAGTACTGGGCACTGAAGCTTTCTTT. It is translated as CATSRGTGVLGTEAFF. The variable domain in full, completed from reference TRBV15 and TRBJ1-1, reads DAMVIQNPRYQVTQFGKPVTLSCSQTLNHNVMYWYQQKSSQAPKLLFHYYDKDFNNEADTPDNFQSRRPNTSFCFLDIRSPGLGDTAMYLCATSRGTGVLGTEAFFGQGTRLTVV.